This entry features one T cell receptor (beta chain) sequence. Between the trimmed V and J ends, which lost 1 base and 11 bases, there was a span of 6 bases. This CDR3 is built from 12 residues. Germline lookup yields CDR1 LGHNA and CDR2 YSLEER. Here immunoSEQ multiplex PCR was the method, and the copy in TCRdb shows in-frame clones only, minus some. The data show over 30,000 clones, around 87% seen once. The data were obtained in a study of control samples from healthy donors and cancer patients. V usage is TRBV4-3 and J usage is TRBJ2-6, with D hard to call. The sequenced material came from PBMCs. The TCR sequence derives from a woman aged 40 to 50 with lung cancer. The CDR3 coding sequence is TGCGCCAGCAGCCAAGGAGATCACGTCCTGACTTTC. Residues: CASSQGDHVLTF.